A single sample gave rise to the 22 T cell receptor beta chains below, sequenced in a study of blood T cell repertoires in COVID-19. Method: immunoSEQ multiplex PCR; TCRdb's copy keeps in-frame clones and lacks some. The table shows a few hundred thousand clones, with 90% occurring only once. Sequenced sample: PBMCs or T cells enriched from blood (not recorded which). The receptors shown here come from a woman aged 18-35 years with acute COVID-19.

This clone was picked up one time. This CDR3 is CASSLALGRGNEKLFF. CDR3 nucleotide sequence: TGTGCCAGCAGCTTAGCGCTGGGCAGGGGAAACGAAAAACTGTTTTTT. V usage is TRBV7-9 and J usage is TRBJ1-4; a weak D match, TRBD1 (6 bases). Germline V gives CDR1 SEHNR, CDR2 FQNEAQ (reference sequence). With 0 bases removed from V and 8 bases from J, the gap between germline ends came to 16 bases. This CDR3 spans 16 amino acids. Complete variable domain (other parts from reference TRBV7-9 and TRBJ1-4): DTGVSQNPRHKITKRGQNVTFRCDPISEHNRLYWYRQTLGQGPEFLTYFQNEAQLEKSRLLSDRFSAERPKGSFSTLEIQRTEQGDSAMYLCASSLALGRGNEKLFFGSGTQLSVL.

J is TRBJ1-2 and V is TRBV13; 7 bases map to TRBD1. This CDR3 has 14 residues. Trimming took 4 bases from V and 2 from J; bases not matched to a gene: 4. The germline gives CDR1 PRHDT, CDR2 FYEKMQ (reference sequence). This chain's CDR3 is CASSSGQSNYGYTF. DNA of the CDR3: TGTGCCAGCAGCTCGGGACAGTCGAACTATGGCTACACCTTC. Full variable domain (remainder filled in from reference TRBV13 and TRBJ1-2): AAGVIQSPRHLIKEKRETATLKCYPIPRHDTVYWYQQGPGQDPQFLISFYEKMQSDKGSIPDRFSAQQFSDYHSELNMSSLELGDSALYFCASSSGQSNYGYTFGSGTRLTVV.

This clone was seen only a few times. This chain uses TRBV12-3 or TRBV12-4 with TRBJ1-1, with TRBD1 as a possible D gene (6 bases). The V end was cut by 3 bases, the J end by 7 bases, with 12 bases between. The CDR3 consists of 13 residues. The CDR3 DNA is TGTGCCAGCAGTTTCCGGGGGGCAAGTGAAGCTTTCTTT. Its translation is CASSFRGASEAFF.

The chain uses TRBV6-1 and TRBJ1-4; 8 bases agree with TRBD1. The CDR3 has 14 residues. Germline V CDR1 and CDR2: MNHNS, SASEGT. J lost 10 bases, V lost 0 bases, and 4 bases had no gene match. CDR3 sequence: CASSEALGQGKLFF. CDR3 nucleotides: TGTGCCAGCAGTGAAGCCCTTGGACAGGGAAAACTGTTTTTT.

The rearrangement links TRBV9 to TRBJ2-5; 8 bases match TRBD1. The J segment lost 6 bases and the V segment lost 0 bases, leaving 7 bases of the junction unmatched. The CDR3 consists of 15 residues. Looked up from germline, CDR1 is SGDLS and CDR2 is YYNGEE. CDR3 coding DNA: TGTGCCAGCAGCGTAGGGGTGGACAGGGAGCAGACCCAGTACTTC. It codes for CASSVGVDREQTQYF.

CDR3 region: CASSQGPRLGNEQFF. DNA of the CDR3: TGTGCCAGCAGCCAAGGCCCCCGACTAGGAAATGAGCAGTTCTTC. The chain combines TRBV14 with TRBJ2-1; D may be TRBD2 (6 bases). This CDR3 is 15 amino acids long. V lost 1 base to trimming and J lost 7 bases, with 14 bases between them. Germline CDR1 reads SGHDN; CDR2 reads FVKESK.

The V call is TRBV4-1, the J call TRBJ1-3; no firm D call. Germline-derived CDR1 and CDR2 are MGHRA and YSYEKL. The V end lost 0 bases, the J end lost 4 bases, and 13 bases lay between the germline ends. This CDR3 has 16 amino acids. CDR3: CASSQDPAGMGNTIYF. DNA of the CDR3: TGCGCCAGCAGCCAAGACCCCGCGGGGATGGGAAACACCATATATTTT.

V usage is TRBV7-9 and J usage is TRBJ2-7; possible D gene TRBD2, 6 bases. CDR1 is SEHNR, CDR2 FQNEAQ, per germline (reference sequence). CDR3 length: 16 residues. The V and J ends lost 7 bases and 5 bases respectively, with 24 bases between them. This CDR3 is CASTPPSWGEVHEQYF. The CDR3 bases are TGTGCCAGCACCCCTCCCTCATGGGGGGAGGTGCACGAGCAGTACTTC. Full variable domain (missing parts from reference TRBV7-9 and TRBJ2-7): DTGVSQNPRHKITKRGQNVTFRCDPISEHNRLYWYRQTLGQGPEFLTYFQNEAQLEKSRLLSDRFSAERPKGSFSTLEIQRTEQGDSAMYLCASTPPSWGEVHEQYFGPGTRLTVT.

The chain is built from TRBV12-5 and TRBJ1-5; the D is unclear. V was trimmed by 7 bases and J by 7 bases, leaving 17 bases between them. This CDR3 comprises 14 residues. Germline V gene lookup returns CDR1 LGHNT and CDR2 FRNRAP. This chain's CDR3 is CASAPGFSGQPQHF. The DNA of the CDR3 is TGTGCTAGTGCCCCGGGGTTCTCTGGGCAGCCCCAGCATTTT.

This chain uses TRBV6-5 with TRBJ2-7, with 7 bases aligning to TRBD2. V shed 5 bases, J shed 8 bases, and the junction held 12 bases outside the gene matches. CDR3 size: 14 residues. From germline, CDR1 is MNHEY and CDR2 SVGAGI. CDR3: CASSLGTNTPQQYF. DNA of the CDR3: TGTGCCAGCAGTCTCGGGACTAACACCCCTCAGCAGTACTTC.

This clone was counted a single time. This rearrangement joins TRBV28 to TRBJ2-5; TRBD2 matches at 12 bases. J lost 2 bases, V lost 2 bases, and 3 bases had no gene match. Per germline, CDR1 MDHEN and CDR2 SYDVKM. The CDR3 totals 16 residues. Here the CDR3 DNA reads TGTGCCAGCAGTTTAAGACTAGCGGGGGAACAAGAGACCCAGTACTTC. Its protein is CASSLRLAGEQETQYF.

The CDR3 nucleotides read TGTGCCAGCAGCGTAGACGGAGACACTGAAGCTTTCTTT. Its translation is CASSVDGDTEAFF. The V and J genes are TRBV9 and TRBJ1-1, with D unclear. The CDR3 contains 13 residues. The germline V gene encodes CDR1 SGDLS and CDR2 YYNGEE. V lost 0 bases and J lost 3, with 6 bases in between.

The J gene is TRBJ1-4, the V gene TRBV18; 9 positions match TRBD1. The J segment lost 8 bases and the V segment lost 1 base, leaving 11 bases of the junction unmatched. The CDR3 consists of 17 residues. CDR1 is KGHSH, CDR2 LQKENI, per germline. The CDR3 region is CASSPLGQGVLREKLFF. In nucleotides, the CDR3 is TGTGCCAGCTCACCACTGGGACAGGGTGTCCTACGGGAAAAACTGTTTTTT.

The chain carries TRBV10-3 and TRBJ1-6; 7 bases map to TRBD1. Germline CDR1 is ENHRY and CDR2 is SYGVKD. This CDR3 comprises 15 residues. The V gene end was trimmed by 0 bases and the J gene end by 13 bases; junction bases not matched to a gene: 9. The CDR3, as DNA: TGTGCCATCAGTGAGTCCGAGGGGGCAAGTTTCCCCCTCCACTTT. Protein product: CAISESEGASFPLHF.

The genes are TRBV6-5 and TRBJ1-5; D is ambiguous. There are 13 residues in the CDR3. CDR1 and CDR2 from the germline V gene are MNHEY and SVGAGI. Trimming took 6 bases from V and 0 from J, leaving 6 bases between them. The CDR3 bases are TGTGCCAGCAGGGCAGTTAGCAATCAGCCCCAGCATTTT. The encoded protein is CASRAVSNQPQHF.

The chain uses TRBV7-2 and TRBJ2-7; 10 bases are a match to TRBD2. Germline values: CDR1 SGHTA, CDR2 FQGNSA. The CDR3 runs to 14 residues. Trimming took 4 bases from V and 4 from J; bases not matched to a gene: 4. For the CDR3, the DNA is TGTGCCAGCAGCTACACTAGCGGGAAATACGAGCAGTACTTC. Protein sequence: CASSYTSGKYEQYF.

CDR3 bases: TGTGCCAGCAGCCCGGGACAGGGGGGTATGGCACAAGAGACCCAGTACTTC. Amino acid sequence: CASSPGQGGMAQETQYF. The rearrangement joins TRBV7-2 to TRBJ2-5; 11 bases match TRBD1. CDR3 length: 17 amino acids. Germline V gene data show CDR1 as SGHTA and CDR2 as FQGNSA. J gave up 2 bases and V 5 bases, and 10 bases lay outside the gene matches.

The genes are TRBV27 and TRBJ1-6; perhaps TRBD1 as D (5 bases). The V end was cut by 1 base, the J end by 10 bases, with 14 bases between. This CDR3 region has 15 residues. CDR1 and CDR2 (germline): MNHEY, SMNVEV (reference sequence). For the CDR3, the DNA is TGTGCCAGCAGTTTATTCCTCCAGGGCCGCTCACCCCTCCACTTT. This sequence encodes CASSLFLQGRSPLHF.

The chain combines TRBV4-2 with TRBJ2-5, with TRBD2 matching 7 bases. V shed 1 base, J shed 3 bases, and the junction held 2 bases outside the gene matches. The CDR3 loop spans 14 amino acids. The V gene's germline CDR1 is LGHNA and CDR2 YNFKEQ. The CDR3 here is CASSQALAEETQYF. CDR3 bases: TGTGCCAGCAGCCAAGCTCTAGCGGAAGAGACCCAGTACTTC.

V gene TRBV11-2 combines with J gene TRBJ1-6; 7 bases align to TRBD1. Germline values: CDR1 SGHAT, CDR2 FQNNGV. V was pared by 5 bases and J by 5 bases, with 6 bases of the junction left unmatched. The length of the CDR3 is 15 residues. In DNA, the CDR3 is TGTGCCAGCAGCAGCCGGGACAGAGATAATTCACCCCTCCACTTT. This gives the protein CASSSRDRDNSPLHF.

The CDR3 region is CASSRITGGTEAFF. DNA for the CDR3: TGTGCCAGCAGTCGTATTACAGGGGGCACTGAAGCTTTCTTT. V usage is TRBV28 and J usage is TRBJ1-1; TRBD1 aligns across 8 bases. This CDR3 has 14 amino acids. Germline values: CDR1 MDHEN, CDR2 SYDVKM. Trimming removed 5 bases from V and 4 bases from J; junction bases left unmatched: 6.

The chain employs TRBV10-3 and TRBJ2-3, with no clear D. Germline CDR1 reads ENHRY; CDR2 reads SYGVKD. This CDR3 region has 16 residues. V lost 2 bases and J 1 base, leaving 13 bases between the germline ends. CDR3 bases: TGTGCCATCAGTGAGGAATATTCACCGGGCACAGATACGCAGTATTTT. As protein: CAISEEYSPGTDTQYF.